This T cell receptor (beta chain) appears in the sequencing data of a study of T cells expressing NK-cell markers. Study-level information: Sorted CD3+CD56+NKG2C+, CD3+CD56+NKG2C- and CD3+CD56-NKG2C+ T cells supplied TCR beta repertoires. Of eight sequenced donors, seven were HCMV-seropositive and one HCMV-seronegative. Study-level results: Of the CD8+ T cell pool in 5 to 7 donors, roughly 1.0-8% was accounted for by dominant NKG2C+ clonotypes. The same clonotypes also predominated in the CD3+CD56-NKG2C+ fraction of a handful of donors.

The CDR3 runs 13 residues. Per germline, CDR1 SGHRS and CDR2 YFSETQ. TCRdb reprocessed the 5' RACE reads and reports one entry per CDR3 protein, with no DNA. The sample data list about 460,000 distinct CDR3 sequences. On this clonotype itself: Antigen specificity is unknown.

The TCR was taken from a woman in her forties or fifties in good health. The material sequenced was blood T cells: a sorted CD56 or NKG2C T cell subset, CD4+ or CD8+ T cells, or bulk PBMC T cells (not recorded which). The chain employs TRBV5-1 and TRBJ2-5. This CDR3 is CASRKTQTPTQYF.